The 9 T cell receptor beta chains in this list originate from one sample, sequenced in a study of CD8+CD57+ T cells in acquired aplastic anemia. TCR beta VDJ and CDR3 profiles were obtained from a genomic DNA template. TCRdb redid the calling of the reads with MiXCR, one entry per CDR3 protein. The sample carries around 200,000 distinct CDR3 sequences, less than 50% recorded once. Sequencing involved patients with CD8+CD57+ cell expansion previously shown by flow cytometry. The sample comprised sorted CD4+, CD8+, or CD8+CD57+ T cells (not recorded which) from PBMCs. These receptors came from a human donor with aplastic anemia.

The V call is TRBV9, the J call TRBJ1-3; 8 bases are shared with TRBD1. The CDR3 contains 18 residues. Germline V CDR1 and CDR2: SGDLS, YYNGEE. V dropped 1 base and J dropped 4; count of bases not matched to a gene: 13. The CDR3 reads CASSVLQGDGPRGNTIYF. CDR3 nucleotides: TGTGCCAGCAGCGTATTACAGGGGGATGGTCCGAGAGGAAACACCATATATTTT.

This clonotype appeared many times. This sequence joins TRBV5-1 and TRBJ2-7, with 10 bases fitting TRBD1. The CDR3 spans 14 residues. Per germline, CDR1 SGHRS and CDR2 YFSETQ. V lost 3 bases to trimming and J lost 3 bases; unmatched junction nucleotides: 3. As DNA, the CDR3 is TGCGCCAGCAGCTCGGGACAGGGGAGCTACGAGCAGTACTTC. Its translation: CASSSGQGSYEQYF. Full variable domain (rest looked up from reference TRBV5-1 and TRBJ2-7): KAGVTQTPRYLIKTRGQQVTLSCSPISGHRSVSWYQQTPGQGLQFLFEYFSETQRNKGNFPGRFSGRQFSNSRSEMNVSTLELGDSALYLCASSSGQGSYEQYFGPGTRLTVT.

Note on this clonotype: A read error may be the cause here, since a much bigger clone is one base away. The V gene is TRBV4-1, the J gene TRBJ1-1; no clear D. The CDR3 spans 16 residues. Germline CDR1 reads MGHRA; CDR2 reads YSYEKL. The CDR3 sequence: CASSQAQYQMNTEAVF. CDR3 bases: TGCGCCAGCAGCCAAGCACAGTACCAGATGAACACTGAAGCTGTCTTT.

The sample holds many counts of this clonotype. The chain couples TRBV4-3 to TRBJ2-1; D is possibly TRBD2 (5 bases). In germline, CDR1 is LGHNA, CDR2 YSLEER. The germline V and J ends were trimmed by 3 bases and 9 bases, with 6 bases remaining between them. The CDR3 loop spans 11 amino acids. CDR3 sequence (DNA): TGCGCCAGCAGCCACGGAGGTGAGCAGTTCTTC. Its translation: CASSHGGEQFF.

The CDR3 DNA sequence: TGCGCCAGCAGCCAAGGGGCGGGACTAGCGACGGGGAATGAGCAGTTCTTC. Protein: CASSQGAGLATGNEQFF. This chain links TRBV4-1 with TRBJ2-1, with TRBD2 matching 10 bases. V gave up 1 base and J gave up 7 bases; unmatched junction bases: 10. The CDR3 contains 17 residues. Per the germline V gene, CDR1 is MGHRA and CDR2 is YSYEKL.

In its sample, this clonotype was seen many times. The rearrangement uses TRBV4-2 and TRBJ2-3, with 8 bases fitting TRBD2. Germline CDR1 is LGHNA and CDR2 is YNFKEQ. V gave up 1 base and J gave up 5 bases; unmatched junction bases: 5. The length of the CDR3 is 15 residues. This CDR3 reads CASSQGATSVDTQYF. CDR3 sequence (DNA): TGTGCCAGCAGCCAAGGGGCGACTAGCGTAGATACGCAGTATTTT.

The V gene is TRBV7-9, the J gene TRBJ1-1; the D is unclear. The germline V and J ends were trimmed by 5 bases and 5 bases, with 12 bases remaining between them. From germline, CDR1 is SEHNR and CDR2 FQNEAQ (reference sequence). The CDR3 contains 13 residues. The CDR3 loop is CASSALPGTEAFF. The CDR3 nucleotides read TGTGCCAGCAGCGCCCTCCCTGGAACTGAAGCTTTCTTT.

Ten or more counts support this clonotype. V is TRBV5-1 and J is TRBJ1-6; a weak D match, TRBD1 (6 bases). Deletions cut 0 bases from V and 10 bases from J, with 11 bases between. Germline assignment: CDR1 SGHRS and CDR2 YFSETQ. The CDR3 length is 14 residues. The CDR3 sequence is CASSLVGQGSPLHF. For the CDR3, the DNA is TGCGCCAGCAGCTTGGTGGGGCAGGGGTCACCCCTCCACTTT.

CDR3 DNA sequence: TGTGCCAGCAGCCCCAACGGGGAGCTGTTTTTT. Translated: CASSPNGELFF. The genes are TRBV7-8 and TRBJ2-2; D remains ambiguous. CDR3 length: 11 residues. Per germline, CDR1 SGHVS and CDR2 FQNEAQ. The ends were cut back, 5 bases at V and 7 bases at J, with 5 bases in the middle.